Following are 30 T cell receptor beta chains from one sample sequenced in a study of cytomegalovirus exposure and HLA in healthy donors. PCR was performed using 60 Vbeta and 13 Jbeta primers. Sequencing was performed with immunoSEQ multiplex PCR; in TCRdb, only in-frame clones are kept and a portion is missing. The sample shows 90,000 to 150,000 clones, 74% of them seen only once. The sequenced material came from PBMCs. Source of these receptors: a human donor in good health.

The chain carries TRBV14 and TRBJ1-2, with 7 bases fitting TRBD1. This CDR3 contains 13 residues. V was clipped by 4 bases and J by 7 bases; unmatched bases: 6. Germline V gene lookup returns CDR1 SGHDN and CDR2 FVKESK. The DNA for the CDR3 is TGTGCCAGCAGCCCCTGGACAGGCGCTGGCTACACCTTC. Protein: CASSPWTGAGYTF.

A few counts support this clone. This sequence joins TRBV20-1 and TRBJ1-4; D uncertain. The CDR3 has 11 residues. The germline V and J ends were trimmed by 7 bases and 6 bases, with 9 bases remaining between them. Germline-derived CDR1 and CDR2 are DFQATT and SNEGSKA (reference sequence). CDR3 coding DNA: TGCAGTGGTACCGAGGATGAAAAACTGTTTTTT. This encodes CSGTEDEKLFF.

As to this clone: It is unclear where the CDR3 begins or ends on the DNA, so no DNA is shown, and the CDR3 is as TCRdb lists it. The rearrangement uses TRBV21-1 and TRBJ2-1; the table calls TRBD1, which could not be checked here. TRBV21-1 is a known pseudogene. The CDR3 is 16 amino acids long, termini counted. The CDR3 reads CASSKVGTGAYNEQFF.

This chain uses TRBV4-1 with TRBJ2-1; TRBD2 matches at 14 bases. The CDR3 is 17 amino acids. The germline CDR1 and CDR2 sequences are MGHRA and YSYEKL. J lost 7 bases, V lost 1 base, and 6 bases had no gene match. CDR3 coding DNA: TGCGCCAGCAGCCAAGTGGTTGGGACTAGCGGGGGTAATGAGCAGTTCTTC. Translated, it gives CASSQVVGTSGGNEQFF.

The chain combines TRBV2 with TRBJ2-7; 10 bases line up with TRBD2. Germline loops: CDR1 SNHLY, CDR2 FYNNEI. Germline trimming cut 3 bases from V and 2 bases from J; bases unmatched to any gene: 1. The CDR3 loop spans 14 amino acids. The CDR3 loop reads CASSDSGGAYEQYF. The CDR3 bases are TGTGCCAGCAGTGACAGCGGGGGGGCCTACGAGCAGTACTTC.

The rearrangement uses TRBV19 and TRBJ1-3, with 9 nucleotides matching TRBD1. The CDR3 runs 15 residues. Germline V gives CDR1 LNHDA, CDR2 SQIVND (reference sequence). Losses at the gene ends were 10 bases for V and 0 bases for J; bases not matched to a gene: 7. For the CDR3, the DNA is TGTGCCACCTCCGGGACAGGGTACTCTGGAAACACCATATATTTT. Translating it yields CATSGTGYSGNTIYF.

The chain has TRBV7-3 and TRBJ2-6, with 7 nucleotides matching TRBD1. The V gene's germline CDR1 is SGHTA and CDR2 FQGTGA. The CDR3 consists of 15 residues. Unmatched junction bases numbered 5, after V lost 5 bases and J lost 4 bases. CDR3 sequence (DNA): TGTGCCAGCAGCCCCACAGGGGTCGGGGCCAACGTCCTGACTTTC. Translating gives CASSPTGVGANVLTF.

V usage is TRBV30 and J usage is TRBJ1-1; weak D call: TRBD1 (5 bases). CDR3 length: 14 residues. Between the trimmed V and J ends, which lost 4 bases and 7 bases, there was a span of 19 bases. CDR1 and CDR2 (germline): GTSNPN, SVGIG (reference sequence). CDR3 residues: CAWKFGDRPGEAFF. CDR3 coding DNA: TGTGCCTGGAAATTTGGCGACAGACCCGGTGAAGCTTTCTTT.

The chain links TRBV7-2 to TRBJ2-7; no reliable D call. Per germline, CDR1 SGHTA and CDR2 FQGNSA. The length of the CDR3 is 11 residues. Trimming stripped 5 bases from V and 4 bases from J, with 6 bases between. As DNA, the CDR3 is TGTGCCAGCAGCGACACTTACGAGCAGTACTTC. It is translated as CASSDTYEQYF.

In its sample, this clone was seen a few times. The chain combines TRBV11-2 with TRBJ2-3, with D perhaps TRBD2 (6 bases). Germline values: CDR1 SGHAT, CDR2 FQNNGV. The length of the CDR3 is 16 residues. Trimming removed 3 bases at V and 2 bases at J, with 15 bases between. CDR3: CASSLIPGLNTDTQYF. CDR3 DNA: TGTGCCAGCAGCTTGATACCGGGACTTAACACAGATACGCAGTATTTT.

In this sample, this clone turned up a few times. The chain recombines TRBV19 with TRBJ2-3; D gene unclear. Germline V gene lookup returns CDR1 LNHDA and CDR2 SQIVND (reference sequence). Trimming removed 1 base at V and 6 bases at J, with 17 bases between. CDR3 length: 16 residues. In nucleotides, the CDR3 is TGTGCCAGTAGTATAGGGCAGGTCCAAATTGGGGATACGCAGTATTTT. Translation gives CASSIGQVQIGDTQYF.

This clone occurred a few times. CDR3 in amino acids: CASDRAGGNTEAFF. For the CDR3, the DNA is TGTGCCAGCGACAGGGCGGGGGGGAACACTGAAGCTTTCTTT. This rearrangement joins TRBV2 to TRBJ1-1; 7 bases line up with TRBD1. This CDR3 contains 14 residues. Germline trimming cut 8 bases from V and 1 base from J; bases unmatched to any gene: 7. The V gene's germline CDR1 is SNHLY and CDR2 FYNNEI.

This clone was seen only once. The junction does not match germline at one end; this may be a read error. This sequence joins TRBV13 and TRBJ2-7; 7 bases fit TRBD2. The CDR3 contains 14 residues. From germline, CDR1 is PRHDT and CDR2 FYEKMQ (reference sequence). CDR3 region: CASSTRGGSGLLTF. DNA of the CDR3: TGTGCCAGCAGCACCCGCGGGGGAAGCGGGCTCCTCACCTTC.

There are a few counts of this clone. The sample contains more than one DNA sequence encoding this CDR3. The chain joins TRBV6-5 to TRBJ1-5; D is perhaps TRBD1 (6 bases). V was cut by 6 bases and J by 0 bases, with 12 bases left in between. This CDR3 has 15 residues. CDR1 is MNHEY and CDR2 is SVGAGI in the germline V gene. Here the CDR3 DNA reads TGTGCCAGCAGCTTTGGACAGAATAGCAATCAGCCCCAGCATTTT. It specifies CASSFGQNSNQPQHF.

The chain links TRBV15 to TRBJ2-7; 8 nucleotides agree with TRBD1. There are 18 residues in the CDR3. V gave up 0 bases and J gave up 3 bases; unmatched junction bases: 13. The germline V gene encodes CDR1 LNHNV and CDR2 YYDKDF (reference sequence). CDR3 sequence reads: CATSRDLLGQGQLYEQYF. The CDR3 DNA sequence: TGTGCCACCAGCAGAGATTTGCTAGGACAGGGACAACTCTACGAGCAGTACTTC.

This clone occurred a few times. This chain connects TRBV29-1 to TRBJ2-7; 10 bases are a match to TRBD1. The CDR3 is 14 amino acids. V shed 3 bases and J 2 bases; nucleotides not matched to a gene: 4. Germline V gene lookup returns CDR1 SQVTM and CDR2 ANQGSEA. The CDR3: CSVDRGQGAYEQYF. CDR3 nucleotides: TGCAGCGTTGACCGAGGACAGGGGGCCTACGAGCAGTACTTC.

This clone was counted between two and nine times. The V call is TRBV4-2, the J call TRBJ1-3, with 8 bases matching TRBD1. This CDR3 contains 17 residues. Germline-derived CDR1 and CDR2 are LGHNA and YNFKEQ. V lost 0 bases to trimming and J lost 0 bases; unmatched junction nucleotides: 4. CDR3 DNA: TGTGCCAGCAGCCAAGATGGGACAGGCTTCTCTGGAAACACCATATATTTT. Protein sequence: CASSQDGTGFSGNTIYF.

The chain links TRBV4-3 to TRBJ1-5; no definite D call. The germline V gene encodes CDR1 LGHNA and CDR2 YSLEER. This CDR3 comprises 14 residues. V dropped 4 bases and J dropped 0 bases, with 7 bases sitting between them. CDR3 sequence (DNA): TGCGCCAGCAGCCGCAGAAATAGCAATCAGCCCCAGCATTTT. Translation: CASSRRNSNQPQHF.

Only one count was recorded for this clone. This chain links TRBV6-6 with TRBJ1-5; D is uncertain. Looked up from germline, CDR1 is MNHNY and CDR2 is SVGAGI (reference sequence). Trimming left V 2 bases short and J 0 bases short, with 8 bases between. CDR3 length: 15 residues. The CDR3 protein is CASSYNADSNQPQHF. CDR3 bases: TGTGCCAGCAGTTACAACGCGGATAGCAATCAGCCCCAGCATTTT.

V and J are TRBV28 and TRBJ2-1; 12 bases match TRBD2. The CDR3 has 17 amino acids. Looked up from germline, CDR1 is MDHEN and CDR2 is SYDVKM. Trimming took 6 bases from V and 3 from J; bases not matched to a gene: 9. This CDR3 reads CASRSPGTSGRYNEQFF. The CDR3 bases are TGTGCCAGCAGGTCCCCCGGGACTAGCGGGCGCTACAATGAGCAGTTCTTC.

The rearrangement uses TRBV15 and TRBJ1-5; TRBD1 is a possible D gene (6 bases). Trimming took off 0 bases at V and 5 bases at J, with 11 bases between the two ends. The CDR3 length is 15 residues. Germline CDR1 is LNHNV and CDR2 is YYDKDF (reference sequence). The chain's CDR3 is CATSRDLTGYQPQHF. The CDR3 DNA sequence: TGTGCCACCAGCAGAGATCTAACAGGGTATCAGCCCCAGCATTTT.

The genes are TRBV5-4 and TRBJ2-5; 7 bases agree with TRBD1. The CDR3 length is 13 residues. Unmatched junction bases numbered 13, after V lost 6 bases and J lost 11 bases. Germline V CDR1 and CDR2: SGHNT, YYREEE (reference sequence). The CDR3 region has the DNA TGTGCCAGCATCGGGACAGTCCCTAATGAGCAGTACTTC. It encodes CASIGTVPNEQYF.

V is TRBV9 and J is TRBJ2-1; 12 nucleotides align to TRBD2. Germline V CDR1 and CDR2: SGDLS, YYNGEE. This CDR3 comprises 20 residues. V gave up 3 bases and J gave up 4 bases; unmatched junction bases: 17. The CDR3 sequence is CASSGGGSSGGAFGYNEQFF. The CDR3 nucleotides are TGTGCCAGCAGCGGGGGTGGGTCTAGCGGGGGGGCTTTTGGATACAATGAGCAGTTCTTC.

This clone occurred a few times. The V gene is TRBV18, the J gene TRBJ1-5, with 7 bases lining up with TRBD1. Germline CDR1 KGHSH, CDR2 LQKENI. The CDR3 has 20 amino acids. The trim removed 4 bases at V and 5 bases at J, leaving 23 bases unmatched. The CDR3 coding sequence is TGTGCCAGCTCACGACAGGCGAGACAGGGATTGGCTATGCGGCATCAGCCCCAGCATTTT. Translated, it gives CASSRQARQGLAMRHQPQHF.

The chain combines TRBV4-3 with TRBJ2-1; tentatively, D is TRBD2 (5 bases). In germline, CDR1 is LGHNA, CDR2 YSLEER. The CDR3 totals 15 residues. V dropped 3 bases and J dropped 9 bases, with 18 bases sitting between them. The CDR3: CASSHTQQAEGEQFF. As DNA, the CDR3 is TGCGCCAGCAGCCACACGCAGCAGGCCGAGGGTGAGCAGTTCTTC.

The rearrangement joins TRBV9 to TRBJ2-3; the match to TRBD2 covers 8 bases. Germline assignment: CDR1 SGDLS and CDR2 YYNGEE. With 1 base clipped from V and 2 bases from J, the junction kept 9 bases outside the gene matches. There are 17 residues in the CDR3. DNA for the CDR3: TGTGCCAGCAGCGTAAGGGTAGCGGGGACCAACACAGATACGCAGTATTTT. Its protein product is CASSVRVAGTNTDTQYF.

The chain uses TRBV10-2 and TRBJ1-1; 10 positions match TRBD1. This CDR3 is 13 amino acids long. The V and J ends lost 4 bases and 5 bases, in that order; junction bases with no gene match: 1. The germline gives CDR1 WSHSY, CDR2 SAAADI. CDR3 nucleotides: TGCGCCAGCAGTGGGGACAGGGGAACTGAAGCTTTCTTT. Translation: CASSGDRGTEAFF.

Only a few counts were recorded for this clone. This chain connects TRBV5-4 to TRBJ2-3; 15 bases are a match to TRBD2. The CDR3 is 17 amino acids. V was pared by 4 bases and J by 2 bases, with 5 bases of the junction left unmatched. Germline V gene lookup returns CDR1 SGHNT and CDR2 YYREEE (reference sequence). The CDR3 sequence: CASSPGTSGRNTDTQYF. The CDR3 nucleotides read TGTGCCAGCAGCCCCGGGACTAGCGGGAGGAACACAGATACGCAGTATTTT.

Concerning this clone: Distinct nucleotide sequences in the sample also encode this CDR3. The chain carries TRBV6-5 and TRBJ2-7; 10 bases map to TRBD1. Germline assignment: CDR1 MNHEY and CDR2 SVGAGI. V gave up 6 bases and J gave up 2 bases; unmatched junction bases: 7. The CDR3 totals 15 residues. The CDR3 sequence is CASSLGQGGTYEQYF. DNA for the CDR3: TGTGCCAGCAGCCTCGGACAGGGGGGAACCTACGAGCAGTACTTC.

The V and J genes are TRBV6-4 and TRBJ1-1; 7 bases align to TRBD1. The CDR3 has 15 amino acids. In germline, CDR1 is MRHNA, CDR2 SNTAGT. The J segment lost 5 bases and the V segment lost 7 bases, leaving 13 bases of the junction unmatched. CDR3 nucleotide sequence: TGTGCCAGCACACCCGAGACAGGGTTTTCGACTGAAGCTTTCTTT. It codes for CASTPETGFSTEAFF.